The present entry profiles one T cell receptor (beta chain) with its context. Its antigen is currently unknown. This sample stems from a study of blood T cells in healthy people across ages. Together with a sample-barcoded 5' primer, a J-beta primer mix was included in a second PCR lasting 7 to 11 cycles. A single record per CDR3 protein comes from TCRdb applying MiXCR to the 5' RACE reads. The sample has around 820,000 distinct CDR3 sequences; around 25% are singletons. Findings of the study overall: It was found that TCR beta diversity correlated strongly with the percentage of naive T cells.

Each donor was a healthy Caucasian individual from Russia, aged roughly 6 to 90. The same data also contributed to another study, on T cells of mothers and their children. From that report: Three healthy Caucasian mothers, along with their six children, were the donors.

The sample consisted of blood. The TCR sequence derives from a boy younger than 18 in good health.

This CDR3 is CASSPQLAGVMVWYF. DNA of the CDR3: TGTGCCAGCAGTCCACAACTAGCGGGAGTGATGGTATGGTACTTC. The chain joins TRBV12-3 or TRBV12-4 to TRBJ2-4, with 11 bases identical to TRBD2. The ends lost 5 bases at V and 15 bases at J; junction bases unmatched: 15. CDR3 length: 15 residues.